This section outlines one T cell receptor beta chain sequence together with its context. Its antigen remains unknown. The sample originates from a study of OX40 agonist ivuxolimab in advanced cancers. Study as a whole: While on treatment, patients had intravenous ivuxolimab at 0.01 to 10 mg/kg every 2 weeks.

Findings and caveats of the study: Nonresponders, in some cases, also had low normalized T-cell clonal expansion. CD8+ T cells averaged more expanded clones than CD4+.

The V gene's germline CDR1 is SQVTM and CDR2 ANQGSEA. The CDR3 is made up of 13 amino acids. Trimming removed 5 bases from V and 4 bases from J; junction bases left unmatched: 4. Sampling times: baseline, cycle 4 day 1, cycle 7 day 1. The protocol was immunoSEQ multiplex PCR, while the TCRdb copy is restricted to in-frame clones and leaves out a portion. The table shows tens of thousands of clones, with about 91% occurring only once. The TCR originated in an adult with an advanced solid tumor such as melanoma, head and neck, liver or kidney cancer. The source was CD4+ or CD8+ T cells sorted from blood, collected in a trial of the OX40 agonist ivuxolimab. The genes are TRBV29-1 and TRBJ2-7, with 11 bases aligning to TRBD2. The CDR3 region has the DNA TGCAGCGTTACTAGCGGGAGCTATTACGAGCAGTACTTC. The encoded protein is CSVTSGSYYEQYF.